Shown below are 26 T cell receptor beta chains from a single sample sequenced in a study of T cell clones after liver transplantation (dated by TCRdb to between 2018 and 2021). Libraries were built with the immunoSEQ multiplex PCR assay. The source is immuneACCESS, and TCRdb retained only in-frame sequences with V and J called. Part of the clones is not carried over; for the studies checked, unresolved V genes explain less than half of this, and the remainder is unexplained. The sample has approximately 100,000 clones on record, roughly 80% of them singletons. The ten largest clonotypes hold roughly 2.8% of the sample. This specimen consisted of CD4+ T cells from blood, obtained 45 to 50 months after liver transplant. The receptors were gathered from a human patient who received a liver transplant. Where a transplant has occurred, the graft donor may have supplied some of the T cells.

The chain combines TRBV6-1 with TRBJ1-1; no firm D call. Germline V CDR1 and CDR2: MNHNS, SASEGT. The CDR3 runs 16 residues. Trimming stripped 1 base from V and 4 bases from J, with 16 bases between. The CDR3 loop is CASSEGMIMGITEAFF. CDR3 nucleotide sequence: TGTGCCAGCAGTGAAGGCATGATAATGGGAATCACTGAAGCTTTCTTT.

The rearrangement uses TRBV28 and TRBJ2-7, with 7 nucleotides matching TRBD1. With 7 bases clipped from V and 4 bases from J, the junction kept 10 bases outside the gene matches. CDR1 and CDR2 from the germline V gene are MDHEN and SYDVKM. The CDR3 totals 14 residues. For the CDR3, the DNA is TGTGCCAGCACCAAAACGGCAGGGGGTTACGAGCAGTACTTC. Translating gives CASTKTAGGYEQYF.

The chain is built from TRBV18 and TRBJ1-1; 8 bases are a match to TRBD1. Germline values: CDR1 KGHSH, CDR2 LQKENI. This CDR3 region has 15 residues. V lost 5 bases, J lost 1 base, and 6 bases stayed unmatched. The CDR3 spells CASSTGGRANTEAFF. The CDR3 nucleotides read TGTGCCAGCTCAACAGGGGGTCGGGCGAACACTGAAGCTTTCTTT.

This clone was seen repeatedly, ten times or more. V and J are TRBV19 and TRBJ2-7; TRBD1 matches 11 bases. Germline V gene data show CDR1 as LNHDA and CDR2 as SQIVND (reference sequence). This CDR3 region has 14 residues. The V segment lost 6 bases and the J segment 6 bases; nucleotides outside the gene matches: 7. This CDR3 is CASRSGTGGTEQYF. In nucleotides, the CDR3 is TGTGCCAGTAGATCCGGGACAGGGGGTACCGAGCAGTACTTC.

This chain joins TRBV14 and TRBJ2-7, with 10 bases fitting TRBD1. The CDR3 is 16 residues long. Germline loops: CDR1 SGHDN, CDR2 FVKESK. V was clipped by 3 bases and J by 9 bases; unmatched bases: 14. The CDR3 nucleotides are TGTGCCAGCAGCCATTCTCTCGGACAGGGGGAAATGAGGCAGTACTTC. Its translation is CASSHSLGQGEMRQYF.

This clone was seen only a few times. The chain uses TRBV27 and TRBJ2-2; D is unclear. The CDR3 loop spans 14 amino acids. Per the germline V gene, CDR1 is MNHEY and CDR2 is SMNVEV (reference sequence). V shed 4 bases and J shed 6 bases, with 12 bases lying between them. The CDR3 reads CASSWGSTSGELFF. CDR3 nucleotides: TGTGCCAGCAGTTGGGGTTCCACCTCCGGGGAGCTGTTTTTT.

The table lists this clone with a few counts. The V gene is TRBV5-4, the J gene TRBJ2-1, with TRBD2 identical over 16 bases. Trimming took 3 bases from V and 4 from J; bases not matched to a gene: 1. CDR1 and CDR2 (germline): SGHNT, YYREEE (reference sequence). This CDR3 is built from 16 residues. The CDR3 reads CASSSGLAGGYNEQFF. The CDR3 DNA is TGTGCCAGCAGCTCGGGACTAGCGGGAGGGTACAATGAGCAGTTCTTC.

The chain has TRBV6-1 and TRBJ1-1; no reliable D call. CDR1 is MNHNS, CDR2 SASEGT, per germline. Trimming shortened V by 5 bases and J by 1 base, and 11 bases separated the two germline ends. CDR3 size: 14 residues. DNA of the CDR3: TGTGCCAGCAGTTCCCTGGGCGGGAACACTGAAGCTTTCTTT. Protein sequence: CASSSLGGNTEAFF.

This clone was observed once. The chain employs TRBV28 and TRBJ1-1, with D maybe TRBD1 (6 bases). Between the trimmed V and J ends, which lost 7 bases and 8 bases, there was a span of 11 bases. CDR1 is MDHEN and CDR2 is SYDVKM in the germline V gene. The CDR3 loop spans 11 amino acids. The CDR3 sequence: CASTAGTEAFF. CDR3 bases: TGTGCCAGCACTGCGGGGACAGAAGCTTTCTTT. Drawing the rest from reference TRBV28 and TRBJ1-1, the complete variable domain is DVKVTQSSRYLVKRTGEKVFLECVQDMDHENMFWYRQDPGLGLRLIYFSYDVKMKEKGDIPEGYSVSREKKERFSLILESASTNQTSMYLCASTAGTEAFFGQGTRLTVV.

The chain has TRBV9 and TRBJ1-3; 8 bases match TRBD1. The CDR3 runs 17 residues. CDR1 is SGDLS and CDR2 is YYNGEE in the germline V gene. V was clipped by 2 bases and J by 5 bases; unmatched bases: 12. In DNA, the CDR3 is TGTGCCAGCAGCGTGGACGATAGGGACAGGTCCCGAAACACCATATATTTT. Translating it yields CASSVDDRDRSRNTIYF.

The genes are TRBV19 and TRBJ2-2; the match to TRBD1 covers 7 bases. J was trimmed by 4 bases and V by 6 bases; bases with no gene match: 2. The CDR3 spans 13 residues. From germline, CDR1 is LNHDA and CDR2 SQIVND (reference sequence). The CDR3 bases are TGTGCCAGTAGCCACAGGGGCACCGGGGAGCTGTTTTTT. Translated, it gives CASSHRGTGELFF.

This chain links TRBV29-1 with TRBJ2-3; D ambiguous. Trimming left V 5 bases short and J 1 base short, with 19 bases between. The germline CDR1 and CDR2 sequences are SQVTM and ANQGSEA. The length of the CDR3 is 16 residues. In nucleotides, the CDR3 is TGCAGCGTTTTTACGGGTTTTGGTGGGGGCACAGATACGCAGTATTTT. This gives the protein CSVFTGFGGGTDTQYF.

The chain employs TRBV19 and TRBJ2-3, with D uncertain. The CDR3 loop spans 15 amino acids. V lost 5 bases and J lost 2, with 14 bases in between. CDR1 and CDR2 from the germline V gene are LNHDA and SQIVND (reference sequence). The CDR3 DNA reads as TGTGCCAGTAGTCTCATGGGCACCCACACAGATACGCAGTATTTT. Translation: CASSLMGTHTDTQYF. Full variable domain (remainder filled in from reference TRBV19 and TRBJ2-3): DGGITQSPKYLFRKEGQNVTLSCEQNLNHDAMYWYRQDPGQGLRLIYYSQIVNDFQKGDIAEGYSVSREKKESFPLTVTSAQKNPTAFYLCASSLMGTHTDTQYFGPGTRLTVL.

The V and J genes are TRBV25-1 and TRBJ1-6; D call uncertain. Germline CDR1 is MGHDK and CDR2 is SYGVNS. CDR3 length: 13 residues. Trimming took off 0 bases at V and 10 bases at J, with 7 bases between the two ends. In DNA, the CDR3 is TGTGCCAGCAGTGAATACGCGGGATCACCCCTCCACTTT. Translation: CASSEYAGSPLHF.

J is TRBJ2-5 and V is TRBV7-3; D may be TRBD2 (5 bases). CDR1 is SGHTA and CDR2 is FQGTGA in the germline V gene. V lost 5 bases, J lost 4 bases, and 11 bases lay in between. The CDR3 loop spans 13 amino acids. CDR3 nucleotides: TGTGCCAGCAGCACACGTCGGGGAGAGACCCAGTACTTC. Translation: CASSTRRGETQYF. The full variable domain, completed using reference TRBV7-3 and TRBJ2-5, is GAGVSQTPSNKVTEKGKYVELRCDPISGHTALYWYRQSLGQGPEFLIYFQGTGAADDSGLPNDRFFAVRPEGSVSTLKIQRTERGDSAVYLCASSTRRGETQYFGPGTRLLVL.

This clone has just a few counts. The V gene is TRBV11-2, the J gene TRBJ1-5; maybe TRBD1 (6 bases). V dropped 3 bases and J dropped 4 bases, with 13 bases sitting between them. This CDR3 is built from 15 residues. Germline V gene lookup returns CDR1 SGHAT and CDR2 FQNNGV. Written as DNA, the CDR3 is TGTGCCAGCAGCTTGGGGGGCGCGAGGAATCAGCCCCAGCATTTT. This sequence encodes CASSLGGARNQPQHF.

The CDR3 coding sequence is TGTGCCAGCAGCTTGCCTACAGGGACAGGGGGAGGAAACACCATATATTTT. Protein sequence: CASSLPTGTGGGNTIYF. The rearrangement uses TRBV5-4 and TRBJ1-3, with 11 bases that match TRBD1. Germline CDR1 is SGHNT and CDR2 is YYREEE (reference sequence). V was pared by 1 base and J by 4 bases, with 7 bases of the junction left unmatched. This CDR3 region has 17 residues.

The chain uses TRBV5-1 and TRBJ2-1, with TRBD2 identical over 11 bases. CDR1 SGHRS and CDR2 YFSETQ come from the germline V gene. With 2 bases clipped from V and 2 bases from J, the junction kept 3 bases outside the gene matches. The length of the CDR3 is 16 residues. The CDR3 DNA follows: TGCGCCAGCAGCTTCCCTAGCGGGGGGACCTACAATGAGCAGTTCTTC. This gives the protein CASSFPSGGTYNEQFF.

In the case of this clone: This same CDR3 is encoded by further DNA sequences in the sample. The chain uses TRBV5-4 and TRBJ2-5; 11 positions match TRBD2. The germline V gene has CDR1 SGHNT and CDR2 YYREEE (reference sequence). This CDR3 has 15 amino acids. After removal of 0 bases from V and 2 bases from J, the junction contained 0 bases not matched to a gene. CDR3 region: CASSLGLAGQETQYF. The CDR3 DNA follows: TGTGCCAGCAGCTTGGGACTAGCGGGGCAAGAGACCCAGTACTTC.

The rearrangement links TRBV27 to TRBJ1-5; D might be TRBD1 (6 bases). The germline CDR1 and CDR2 sequences are MNHEY and SMNVEV (reference sequence). Trimming took off 6 bases at V and 0 bases at J, with 12 bases between the two ends. The CDR3 is made up of 15 amino acids. CDR3 nucleotides: TGTGCCAGCAGACGACAGGTTTATAGCAATCAGCCCCAGCATTTT. Translating gives CASRRQVYSNQPQHF.

The gene calls are TRBV13 and TRBJ1-2; tentative D call: TRBD1 (5 bases). The V end lost 5 bases, the J end lost 2 bases, and 18 bases lay between the germline ends. The CDR3 loop spans 16 amino acids. The germline gives CDR1 PRHDT, CDR2 FYEKMQ (reference sequence). CDR3 loop: CASSPRAQGLNYGYTF. The CDR3 region has the DNA TGTGCCAGCAGCCCCAGGGCCCAGGGATTGAACTATGGCTACACCTTC.

This chain uses TRBV10-2 with TRBJ2-7, with TRBD2 identical over 7 bases. V trimming: 7 bases; J trimming: 4 bases; junction bases outside the gene matches: 13. The germline CDR1 and CDR2 sequences are WSHSY and SAAADI. CDR3 length: 15 amino acids. In DNA form, the CDR3 reads TGCGCCAGCACCCTCGTGGCCAGCGGGACTTACGAGCAGTACTTC. It encodes CASTLVASGTYEQYF.

This clone was detected a few times. The chain is built from TRBV6-6 and TRBJ1-6, with 8 nucleotides matching TRBD1. V gave up 5 bases and J gave up 7 bases; unmatched junction bases: 7. Germline V gives CDR1 MNHNY, CDR2 SVGAGI (reference sequence). The CDR3 covers 15 residues. This CDR3 is CASSATRDRNSPLHF. CDR3 coding DNA: TGTGCCAGCAGTGCCACCCGGGACAGGAATTCACCCCTCCACTTT.

V is TRBV5-6 and J is TRBJ2-1; TRBD1 aligns across 7 bases. Germline lookup yields CDR1 SGHDT and CDR2 YYEEEE. V dropped 3 bases and J dropped 4; count of bases not matched to a gene: 7. This CDR3 spans 15 amino acids. CDR3 region: CASSSQGQRYNEQFF. The DNA of the CDR3 is TGTGCCAGCAGCTCGCAGGGACAGAGATACAATGAGCAGTTCTTC.

The chain links TRBV19 to TRBJ2-2; TRBD1 matches at 9 bases. V shed 7 bases, J shed 5 bases, and the junction held 8 bases outside the gene matches. Germline CDR1 LNHDA, CDR2 SQIVND (reference sequence). The length of the CDR3 is 15 residues. This CDR3 reads CASTSGTGRTGELFF. As DNA, the CDR3 is TGTGCCAGTACCTCCGGGACAGGGCGAACCGGGGAGCTGTTTTTT.

V and J are TRBV21-1 and TRBJ1-5; no check of the table's D call, TRBD1, against the DNA was made. TRBV21-1 is shown as a pseudogene. This CDR3 has 16 amino acids. CDR3 loop: CANSLNRGQSNQPQHF. CDR3 sequence (DNA): TGTGCCAACAGCCTTAACAGGGGGCAGAGCAATCAGCCCCAGCATTTT.